The table lists the clone carrying this T cell receptor beta chain with many counts. This sample is part of a study of T cells in Graves' hyperthyroidism and ophthalmopathy. The length of the CDR3 is 14 residues. CDR1 and CDR2 from the germline V gene are MNHNS and SASEGT. The V gene lost 7 bases and the J gene lost 1 base, with 13 bases spanning the gap. Researchers amplified the TCR beta CDR3 regions from RNA transcripts. Initially, a first-round RT-PCR of the TCR CDR3 employed the HTBI primer set. TCRdb re-analysed the multiplex PCR reads in MiXCR, keeping a single row per CDR3 protein. The sample has 450,000 to 650,000 distinct CDR3 sequences, around 14% seen once; the top ten hold over 6%.

This receptor was identified in a woman aged 18-30 years with Graves' ophthalmopathy. The sequenced material came from blood. This sequence joins TRBV6-1 and TRBJ1-1; D possibly corresponds to TRBD1 (6 bases). The CDR3 sequence: CASTTGHPNTEAFF. Here the CDR3 DNA reads TGTGCCAGCACCACGGGACACCCGAACACTGAAGCTTTCTTT.